This entry lists 17 T cell receptor beta chains sequenced from one sample in a study of response to subunit inactivated influenza vaccine. TCRdb recomputed calls from the RT-PCR reads with MiXCR, one row per CDR3 protein. The table lists approximately 520,000 distinct CDR3 sequences, more than 15% of them singletons, with approximately 3% in the top ten. The sequenced sample was CD4+ T cells sorted from PBMCs, obtained around 25 months after vaccination. Source of these receptors: a man aged 50-75 years who received an inactivated influenza vaccine.

The CDR3 coding sequence is TGTGCCAGCAGCTTAAAGAGCCAGTCCGATGAGCAGTTCTTC. It yields the protein CASSLKSQSDEQFF. The V gene is TRBV5-8, the J gene TRBJ2-1; D is undetermined. This CDR3 is built from 14 residues. Germline-derived CDR1 and CDR2 are SGHTS and YDEGEE. V was cut by 2 bases and J by 8 bases, with 14 bases left in between.

This clonotype rates as medium-sized. The chain has TRBV7-2 and TRBJ2-3; 12 positions agree with TRBD2. This CDR3 contains 17 residues. CDR1 and CDR2 (germline): SGHTA, FQGNSA. J lost 7 bases, V lost 3 bases, and 11 bases had no gene match. In DNA, the CDR3 is TGTGCCAGCAGCTTTGGCGTGAAGACTAGCGGGAGAAATACGCAGTATTTT. Amino acids: CASSFGVKTSGRNTQYF.

This clonotype was counted many times. The rearrangement links TRBV5-1 to TRBJ2-7, with a weak D call TRBD1 (5 bases). Germline CDR1 is SGHRS and CDR2 is YFSETQ. The length of the CDR3 is 13 residues. The V end lost 4 bases, the J end lost 3 bases, and 11 bases lay between the germline ends. This CDR3 is CASSAQGGYEQYF. As DNA, the CDR3 is TGCGCCAGCAGCGCGCAGGGTGGCTACGAGCAGTACTTC.

In its sample, this clonotype was seen a few times. V usage is TRBV3-1 and J usage is TRBJ2-2; either TRBD1 or TRBD2 may supply D (5 bases each). V gave up 1 base and J gave up 6 bases, with 6 bases separating them. The germline CDR1 and CDR2 sequences are LGHDT and YNNKEL (reference sequence). The CDR3 has 13 amino acids. This chain's CDR3 is CASSQVGAGELFF. CDR3 nucleotides: TGTGCCAGCAGCCAAGTGGGGGCCGGGGAGCTGTTTTTT. Based on the CDR3 plus reference TRBV3-1 and TRBJ2-2, the full variable domain is DTAVSQTPKYLVTQMGNDKSIKCEQNLGHDTMYWYKQDSKKFLKIMFSYNNKELIINETVPNRFSPKSPDKAHLNLHINSLELGDSAVYFCASSQVGAGELFFGEGSRLTVL.

The V and J genes are TRBV20-1 and TRBJ2-1, with D perhaps TRBD2 (6 bases). V dropped 3 bases and J dropped 8 bases, with 23 bases sitting between them. Per germline, CDR1 DFQATT and CDR2 SNEGSKA (reference sequence). The CDR3 contains 16 residues. The CDR3, as DNA: TGCAGTGCTAGTGGGTCCAGCGGGTCAGGGAGACATGAGCAGTTCTTC. This codes for CSASGSSGSGRHEQFF.

V usage is TRBV29-1 and J usage is TRBJ2-1; 10 bases map to TRBD2. The CDR3 totals 15 residues. The ends lost 4 bases at V and 5 bases at J; junction bases unmatched: 8. The germline CDR1 and CDR2 sequences are SQVTM and ANQGSEA. In DNA, the CDR3 is TGCAGCGTTGTTAAGCTAGCGGGGGATGACAATGAGCAGTTCTTC. This translates into CSVVKLAGDDNEQFF.

The gene calls are TRBV28 and TRBJ1-6; D is uncertain. The germline CDR1 and CDR2 sequences are MDHEN and SYDVKM. V was pared by 6 bases and J by 0 bases, with 6 bases between. The CDR3 is 14 residues long. Written as DNA, the CDR3 is TGTGCCAGCAGGGAGGGCTCCTATAATTCACCCCTCCACTTT. Protein: CASREGSYNSPLHF.

This clonotype has just a few counts. The V and J genes are TRBV4-3 and TRBJ2-1; 9 nucleotides line up with TRBD2. CDR1 LGHNA and CDR2 YSLEER come from the germline V gene. The CDR3 has 15 amino acids. V lost 2 bases, J lost 10 bases, and 9 bases stayed unmatched. CDR3 in amino acids: CASSQSGAGGQEQFF. The CDR3 DNA is TGCGCCAGCAGCCAAAGCGGAGCGGGAGGTCAAGAGCAGTTCTTC.

This clonotype has a handful of counts. The chain has TRBV7-2 and TRBJ1-5; D gene unclear. This CDR3 has 15 residues. Trimming removed 1 base at V and 5 bases at J, with 12 bases between. Germline CDR1 is SGHTA and CDR2 is FQGNSA. In DNA form, the CDR3 reads TGTGCCAGCAGCTTAGTTCCGCTAACCTATCAGCCCCAGCATTTT. It codes for CASSLVPLTYQPQHF.

This clonotype was picked up a small number of times. V gene TRBV10-3 combines with J gene TRBJ2-7, with D unresolved. CDR1 and CDR2 from the germline V gene are ENHRY and SYGVKD. V was clipped by 2 bases and J by 0 bases, with 11 bases between them. The CDR3 totals 15 residues. CDR3 residues: CAISERLTHSYEQYF. CDR3 nucleotide sequence: TGTGCCATCAGTGAGCGCCTTACCCACTCCTACGAGCAGTACTTC.

The table lists this clonotype with a few counts. This chain links TRBV5-6 with TRBJ2-5; the D gene is possibly TRBD1 (5 bases). This CDR3 comprises 15 residues. V was shortened by 1 base and J by 4 bases, with 14 bases between the two germline ends. In germline, CDR1 is SGHDT, CDR2 YYEEEE. The CDR3 DNA follows: TGTGCCAGCAGCTTGAAATTGTCAGGGTTAGAGACCCAGTACTTC. It translates to CASSLKLSGLETQYF.

This clonotype has a count of ten or more. At one end, the junction sequence differs from germline, possibly due to a read error. The chain carries TRBV7-9 and TRBJ2-1; 11 bases are a match to TRBD2. Germline lookup yields CDR1 SEHNR and CDR2 FQNEAQ (reference sequence). This CDR3 contains 15 residues. The CDR3 reads CASNLAGGANYEQFF. The DNA for the CDR3 is TGTGCCAGCAACTTAGCGGGAGGGGCAAATTACGAGCAGTTCTTC.

The chain employs TRBV5-1 and TRBJ2-2; TRBD1 matches at 10 bases. V lost 3 bases to trimming and J lost 6 bases; unmatched junction nucleotides: 8. This CDR3 contains 16 residues. Germline lookup yields CDR1 SGHRS and CDR2 YFSETQ. The CDR3 region has the DNA TGCGCCAGCAGCTGGTCCGGGACAGGGGCTTCCGGGGAGCTGTTTTTT. Translation: CASSWSGTGASGELFF.

The chain employs TRBV24-1 and TRBJ2-7; no clear D gene. V shed 6 bases and J shed 7 bases, with 18 bases lying between them. The germline gives CDR1 KGHDR, CDR2 SFDVKD. This CDR3 has 14 residues. This CDR3 is CATSSSEASWEQYF. CDR3 nucleotides: TGTGCCACCAGTTCAAGCGAGGCCTCTTGGGAGCAGTACTTC.

This clonotype has a handful of counts. An end of the junction differs from the germline gene, which may be a read error. CDR3 residues: CASSKEGQGFSEAFF. The CDR3 nucleotides are TGCGCCAGCAGCAAAGAAGGACAGGGATTTTCTGAAGCTTTCTTT. This rearrangement joins TRBV4-3 to TRBJ1-1; 8 bases align to TRBD1. CDR1 and CDR2 from the germline V gene are LGHNA and YSLEER. CDR3 length: 15 residues.

In this sample, this clonotype turned up many times. CDR3 region: CATSDDDITGANVLTF. CDR3 bases: TGTGCCACCAGTGATGATGACATTACTGGGGCCAACGTCCTGACTTTC. The J gene is TRBJ2-6, the V gene TRBV24-1, with unresolved D. This CDR3 comprises 16 residues. The ends were cut back, 3 bases at V and 2 bases at J, with 10 bases in the middle. The germline CDR1 and CDR2 sequences are KGHDR and SFDVKD.

This CDR3 is CASAVTRLTDTQYF. The CDR3 DNA reads TGTGCCAGCGCCGTGACTAGGCTCACAGATACGCAGTATTTT. The V call is TRBV2, the J call TRBJ2-3; D possibly corresponds to TRBD2 (6 bases). The V and J ends lost 8 bases and 2 bases respectively, with 14 bases between them. In germline, CDR1 is SNHLY, CDR2 FYNNEI. This CDR3 is 14 amino acids long.